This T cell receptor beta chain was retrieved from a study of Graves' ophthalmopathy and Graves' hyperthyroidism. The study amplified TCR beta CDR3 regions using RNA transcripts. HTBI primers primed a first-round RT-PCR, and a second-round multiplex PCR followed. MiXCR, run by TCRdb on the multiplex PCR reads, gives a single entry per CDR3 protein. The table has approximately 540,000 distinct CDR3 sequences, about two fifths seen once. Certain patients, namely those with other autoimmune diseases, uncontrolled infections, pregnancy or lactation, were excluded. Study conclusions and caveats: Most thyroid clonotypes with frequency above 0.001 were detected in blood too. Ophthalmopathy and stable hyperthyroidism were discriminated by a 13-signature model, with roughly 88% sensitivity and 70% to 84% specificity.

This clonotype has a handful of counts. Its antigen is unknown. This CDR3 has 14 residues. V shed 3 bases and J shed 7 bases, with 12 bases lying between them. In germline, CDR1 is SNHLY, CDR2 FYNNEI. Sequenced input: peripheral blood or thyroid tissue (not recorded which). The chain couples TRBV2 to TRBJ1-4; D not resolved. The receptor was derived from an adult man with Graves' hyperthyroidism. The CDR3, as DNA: TGTGCCAGCAGTGAGCCCGGGGAGACTGAAAAACTGTTTTTT. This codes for CASSEPGETEKLFF.